Listed below are T cell receptor beta chains from one sample, sequenced in a study of blood T cell repertoires in COVID-19. Libraries were prepared by immunoSEQ multiplex PCR; TCRdb keeps only in-frame clonotypes and omits some of them. Of roughly 290,000 clones listed, 80% to 85% are singletons. Sequenced material: peripheral blood. The receptor set was obtained from a person aged 65-85 years with COVID-19, enrolled during active disease. The conserved cysteine and the conserved F or W are not part of the CDR3 here.

TRBV12-3/TRBV12-4	TRBJ1-2	ASSLEQFYGYT
TRBV2	TRBJ2-5	ASSEKVTSRQTQY
TRBV24-1	TRBJ1-2	ATSEADRESSGYT
TRBV5-1	TRBJ2-3	ASSLEGTSGRTDTQY
TRBV19	TRBJ2-7	ASSTHGQGAYEQY
TRBV7-2	TRBJ2-1	ASSLSGGLNEQF
TRBV24-1	TRBJ1-5	ATSDPRPTGTGGKPQH
TRBV7-2	TRBJ2-3	ASSPPGGTRTQY
TRBV30	TRBJ1-2	AWSNSYGYT
TRBV12-3/TRBV12-4	TRBJ1-2	ASSRQVPGYT
TRBV4-2	TRBJ2-2	ASSQEAGGNTGELF
TRBV28	TRBJ2-5	ASSLYRGAQETQY
TRBV9	TRBJ2-3	ASSSQDTQY
TRBV4-1	TRBJ1-4	ASSHLISATNEKLF
TRBV7-7	TRBJ2-2	ASSPTGVDTGELF
TRBV19	TRBJ1-3	ASTQRRGTWNTIY
TRBV9	TRBJ1-3	ASSLTGRQGNTIY
TRBV4-3	TRBJ2-7	ASSQGSGGAYEQY
TRBV7-9	TRBJ1-4	ASSAHERGEKLF
TRBV5-1	TRBJ2-1	ASGATGGLYNEQF
TRBV6-2/TRBV6-3	TRBJ2-7	ASSYVAGADEQY
TRBV30	TRBJ1-5	AWSSVTENNQPQH
TRBV27	TRBJ2-7	ASSSAGPEGEQY
TRBV6-6	TRBJ1-2	ASSYANGYT
TRBV6-1	TRBJ1-2	ASSEVAGGHGYT
TRBV11-2	TRBJ1-2	ASSFGTHRSYGYT
TRBV4-3	TRBJ1-2	ASSQDRRQGRIYGYT
TRBV7-9	TRBJ2-2	ASSQTGEASGELF
TRBV29-1	TRBJ2-3	SVGLAVADTQY
TRBV28	TRBJ1-5	ASRVTGVNQPQH
TRBV28	TRBJ1-2	ASSQGGDYGYT
TRBV11-2	TRBJ1-1	ASSLLTGSNTEAF
TRBV5-1	TRBJ2-7	ASSLAAGGTSYEQY
TRBV24-1	TRBJ1-6	ASPPHDMTGCGSPLH
TRBV6-4	TRBJ1-1	ASRKTGVNTEAF
TRBV7-3	TRBJ2-3	ASSPTSGALRGTDTQY
TRBV10-3	TRBJ2-1	AISESMLSGGDNEQF
TRBV28	TRBJ1-1	ASTIGGNMNTEAF
TRBV2	TRBJ2-1	ASSAMGGPGSYNEQF
TRBV3-1/TRBV3-2	TRBJ2-1	ASSPPGNVFNEQF
TRBV12-5	TRBJ2-2	AKIWAGTSGRPATNTGELF
TRBV29-1	TRBJ2-1	SVTGAPSYEQF
TRBV18	TRBJ2-7	ASSPNTGTRSEQY
TRBV7-3	TRBJ2-3	ASRTSGTDTQY
TRBV28	TRBJ2-1	ASSLQLQVVAQF
TRBV28	TRBJ1-5	ASKNGGTNQPQH
TRBV19	TRBJ1-2	ASSPPAGGMRYGYT
TRBV24-1	TRBJ2-2	ATSDPQGPNTGELF
TRBV4-2	TRBJ1-2	ASSRVGGTDGYT
TRBV24-1	TRBJ2-1	ATSLTSYNEQF
TRBV11-2	TRBJ1-1	ASSRQADAEAF
TRBV10-3	TRBJ2-3	AISGRGGDTDTQY
TRBV24-1	TRBJ2-2	ATSDLISGLTGELF
TRBV5-5	TRBJ1-6	ASSLAGQGVSPLH
TRBV12-3/TRBV12-4	TRBJ1-1	ASSLRGNTEAF
TRBV6-5	TRBJ2-5	ASRVAGGLLETQY
TRBV18	TRBJ1-1	ASSQSFLGGRTEAF
TRBV7-3	TRBJ2-2	ASSRVTRGQGDTGELF
TRBV10-3	TRBJ1-6	AITERGSSPLH
TRBV14	TRBJ1-2	ASSQVSRGGGGSGYT